This TCR beta chain was found in a study of T-cell memory formation after mild COVID-19. TCRdb re-called the 5' RACE reads with MiXCR, one entry per CDR3 protein. Seen here are around 80,000 distinct CDR3 sequences, about 13% observed once, and the top ten hold 40% to 45%. J lost 8 bases, V lost 2 bases, and 7 bases had no gene match. The CDR3 covers 15 residues. About this clonotype: As yet, its antigen is unknown.

Study findings and constraints: Within pre-infection memory, some responding clones were found, suggesting cross-reactive memory joined. Clones that contracted from day 15 to 85 had balanced CD4/CD8; later expanders were CD4+ biased. Mainly in CM and EM were contracting CD4+ clones; CD8+ were in EMRA.

This chain links TRBV12-3 or TRBV12-4 with TRBJ2-1, with 9 positions matching TRBD2. The clonotype was recovered from a man younger than 35 who had mild COVID-19 (a few samples of this study predate the infection). Cell type and time point are not known. The sequenced material came from PBMCs or a T cell subset sorted from them (not recorded which). The CDR3 loop is CASSLLGGGGDEQFF. The CDR3 DNA sequence: TGTGCCAGCAGTTTACTTGGCGGGGGGGGTGATGAGCAGTTCTTC.